This is a list of T cell receptor beta chains from one sample in a study of sequential checkpoint blockade in melanoma. Produced via immunoSEQ multiplex PCR; TCRdb's table is partial and in-frame only. The sample shows several thousand clones, around 75% of them seen only once. Here the sequenced sample was CD8+ T cells sorted from blood (inferred from file names), taken from a patient given nivolumab and ipilimumab in sequence. The receptor source for this set is a human donor with melanoma. CDR3s include the opening cysteine and the closing phenylalanine or tryptophan. The D gene is left open where the match is weak. Clone size is shown for a subset of rows, as once, few, many or a class of expanded clone.

size	V	J	D	CDR3	DNA
-	TRBV9	TRBJ2-7	-	CASSAGGGWDEQYF	TGTGCCAGCAGCGCAGGAGGGGGCTGGGACGAGCAGTACTTC
-	TRBV4-1	TRBJ2-1	-	CASSQILTGAVGNEQFF	TGCGCCAGCAGCCAGATCCTTACGGGAGCGGTAGGGAATGAGCAGTTCTTC
-	TRBV6-6	TRBJ1-2	-	CASTRGSYGYTF	TGTGCCAGCACTAGGGGAAGCTATGGCTACACCTTC
few	TRBV6-1	TRBJ2-1	-	CASSEYRGGYNEQFF	TGTGCCAGCAGTGAGTACAGGGGGGGATACAATGAGCAGTTCTTC
-	TRBV7-3	TRBJ1-1	TRBD1	CASSPGDRGLNTEAFF	TGTGCCAGCAGCCCCGGGGACAGGGGACTTAACACTGAAGCTTTCTTT
-	TRBV18	TRBJ2-1	-	CASSTGPFPYNEQFF	TGTGCCAGCTCAACTGGGCCATTCCCATACAATGAGCAGTTCTTC
-	TRBV11-2	TRBJ2-3	-	CASSLNMWETDTQYF	TGTGCCAGCAGCTTAAATATGTGGGAGACAGATACGCAGTATTTT
-	TRBV15	TRBJ2-1	TRBD1	CATSRDLGTGVNEQFF	TGTGCCACCAGCAGAGATCTCGGGACAGGAGTCAATGAGCAGTTCTTC
-	TRBV7-6	TRBJ2-7	TRBD1	CASSLGGTDYEQYF	TGTGCCAGCAGCTTAGGAGGGACAGACTACGAGCAGTACTTC
-	TRBV14	TRBJ1-2	-	CASSQLWNYGYTF	TGTGCCAGCAGCCAACTATGGAACTATGGCTACACCTTC
-	TRBV7-6	TRBJ2-1	TRBD1	CASSPGQGARNEQFF	TGTGCCAGCAGCCCAGGACAGGGGGCGCGGAATGAGCAGTTCTTC
once	TRBV30	TRBJ1-2	TRBD1	CAWSSGQGQGYTF	TGTGCCTGGAGCTCCGGACAGGGGCAAGGCTACACCTTC
-	TRBV13	TRBJ2-5	-	CASSFGTQETQYF	TGTGCCAGCAGCTTCGGGACACAAGAGACCCAGTACTTC
-	TRBV7-9	TRBJ2-1	TRBD2	CASSSTSTTYNEQFF	TGTGCCAGCAGCTCGACTAGCACCACCTACAATGAGCAGTTCTTC
medium-sized	TRBV7-9	TRBJ1-1	-	CASSPRGNEAFF	TGTGCCAGCAGCCCCCGGGGGAATGAAGCTTTCTTT
-	TRBV7-8	TRBJ2-5	TRBD2	CASSLVSGLAVPEAQYF	TGTGCCAGCAGCTTAGTATCGGGACTAGCGGTACCTGAGGCCCAGTACTTC
-	TRBV5-8	TRBJ1-2	TRBD1	CASSAFGTGNYGYTF	TGTGCCAGCAGCGCGTTCGGGACAGGGAACTATGGCTACACCTTC
-	TRBV11-2	TRBJ2-5	-	CASSPASSTMQETQYF	TGTGCCAGCAGCCCAGCCAGTAGCACTATGCAAGAGACCCAGTACTTC
-	TRBV15	TRBJ1-6	-	CATSRGLMGNSPLHF	TGTGCCACCAGCAGAGGTCTAATGGGCAATTCACCCCTCCACTTT
-	TRBV5-4	TRBJ1-2	TRBD1	CASSVTYRGGGYTF	TGTGCCAGCAGCGTCACATACAGGGGGGGAGGCTACACCTTC
-	TRBV29-1	TRBJ2-1	-	CSVERIYNEQFF	TGCAGCGTTGAGCGCATTTACAATGAGCAGTTCTTC
few	TRBV6-6	TRBJ1-2	-	CASSSVGGSYGYTF	TGTGCCAGCAGCAGCGTGGGGGGGTCCTATGGCTACACCTTC
-	TRBV9	TRBJ2-7	TRBD2	CASSVEGLAGLRDEQYF	TGTGCCAGCAGCGTAGAAGGTCTAGCGGGCTTGAGGGACGAGCAGTACTTC
-	TRBV7-8	TRBJ1-5	-	CASSLDQGNQPQHF	TGTGCCAGCAGCTTAGACCAGGGGAATCAGCCCCAGCATTTT
few	TRBV7-9	TRBJ2-3	-	CASSLAQDLPGTNTDTQYF	TGTGCCAGCAGCTTAGCTCAAGACTTACCGGGAACAAACACAGATACGCAGTATTTT
-	TRBV4-3	TRBJ2-7	TRBD1	CASSLGTGASYEQYF	TGCGCCAGCAGCCTCGGGACAGGGGCCTCCTACGAGCAGTACTTC
-	TRBV11-1	TRBJ2-3	TRBD2	CASNSPGGLAGTDTQYF	TGTGCCAGCAACTCCCCTGGGGGACTAGCAGGGACAGATACGCAGTATTTT
-	TRBV4-3	TRBJ2-1	-	CASSQDGSSYNEQFF	TGCGCCAGCAGCCAAGACGGGAGCTCCTACAATGAGCAGTTCTTC
-	TRBV2	TRBJ2-7	-	CASSDGQLSHEQYF	TGTGCCAGCAGTGATGGGCAGCTATCCCACGAGCAGTACTTC
-	TRBV2	TRBJ2-3	-	CASSDDYNTDTQYF	TGTGCCAGCAGTGACGACTACAACACAGATACGCAGTATTTT
once	TRBV19	TRBJ2-7	TRBD2	CASGLGLSPYEQYF	TGTGCCAGTGGCCTGGGACTATCACCCTACGAGCAGTACTTC
-	TRBV27	TRBJ2-7	-	CASSLYAGPEQYF	TGTGCCAGCAGTTTATATGCAGGGCCCGAGCAGTACTTC
-	TRBV25-1	TRBJ2-3	-	CASSGPGDTDTQYF	TGTGCCAGCAGCGGCCCCGGGGACACAGATACGCAGTATTTT
once	TRBV27	TRBJ1-5	TRBD1	CASSAQGFNQPQHF	TGTGCCAGCAGTGCACAGGGGTTCAATCAGCCCCAGCATTTT
-	TRBV23-1	TRBJ1-4	-	CASSQSAALPWEKLFF	TGCGCCAGCAGTCAATCGGCCGCTCTCCCATGGGAAAAACTGTTTTTT
-	TRBV27	TRBJ2-3	TRBD2	CASSLLGAGGPGDTQYF	TGTGCCAGCAGTTTATTGGGAGCGGGAGGGCCAGGAGATACGCAGTATTTT
-	TRBV7-3	TRBJ1-1	TRBD1	CASSAGQGGTEAFF	TGTGCCAGCAGCGCAGGACAGGGAGGAACTGAAGCTTTCTTT